This T cell receptor (beta chain) was sequenced during a study of blood T cells in healthy people across ages. Study-level points and caveats: Higher diversity and more naive CD4+ cells were features of long-lived donors, compared to aged donors.

They isolated at least 6.5 million PBMCs from each sample. Samples each yielded at least 5 micrograms of total RNA. This clonotype was found a few times. Its target is not known. The use of a sample-barcoded 5' primer and a J-beta primer mix characterized a second PCR of about 7 to 12 cycles. The authors tagged each cDNA molecule using a template-switch adaptor with 12 random nucleotides. Each CDR3 protein is one row after TCRdb ran MiXCR on the 5' RACE reads. The data show fewer than 950,000 distinct CDR3 sequences, about 37% seen once. The clonotype comes from a man younger than 30 in good health. Sequencing was carried out using blood.

This CDR3 is CASSLVVLLGAGEETQYF. The CDR3 coding sequence is TGTGCCAGCAGCTTAGTTGTGTTGTTGGGGGCCGGGGAAGAGACCCAGTACTTC. The gene calls are TRBV7-2 and TRBJ2-5; tentatively, D is TRBD1 (6 bases). The CDR3 totals 18 residues. The V gene lost 1 base and the J gene lost 3 bases, with 21 bases spanning the gap. Germline V lookup: CDR1 SGHTA, CDR2 FQGNSA.